This T cell receptor (beta chain) is drawn from a study of tumor-infiltrating lymphocytes in oesophageal squamous cell carcinoma. This CDR3 is built from 14 residues. Per the germline V gene, CDR1 is MNHGY and CDR2 is SVAAGI. TCRdb re-called the PCR reads through MiXCR, storing one row per CDR3 protein. The profile shows more than 15,000 distinct CDR3 sequences, about 46% of them singletons. Sequences were obtained from normal esophageal tissue next to the tumor. The sequence was collected from a female donor with esophageal squamous cell carcinoma. The chain uses TRBV6-9 and TRBJ2-3, with TRBD1 identical over 10 bases. The J call is doubtful: the DNA matches TRBJ2-7 better. In nucleotides, the CDR3 is TGTGCCAGCAGTTCTGGGACAGGGGTAAGCGAGCAGTACTTC. Translated: CASSSGTGVSEQYF.